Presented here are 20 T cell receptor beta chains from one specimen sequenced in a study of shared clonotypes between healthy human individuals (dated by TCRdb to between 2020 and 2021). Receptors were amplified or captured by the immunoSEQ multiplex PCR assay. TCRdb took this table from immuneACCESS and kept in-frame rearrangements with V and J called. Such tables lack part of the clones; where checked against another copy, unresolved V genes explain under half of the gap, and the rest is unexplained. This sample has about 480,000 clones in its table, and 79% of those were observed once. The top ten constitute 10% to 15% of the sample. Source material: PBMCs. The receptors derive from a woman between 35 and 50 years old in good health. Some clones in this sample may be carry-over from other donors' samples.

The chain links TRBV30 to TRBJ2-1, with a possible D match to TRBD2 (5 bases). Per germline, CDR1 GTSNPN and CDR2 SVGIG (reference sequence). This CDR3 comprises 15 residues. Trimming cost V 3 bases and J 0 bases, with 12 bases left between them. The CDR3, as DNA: TGTGCCTGGAGCGACGGGGTTTTCTCCTACAATGAGCAGTTCTTC. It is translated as CAWSDGVFSYNEQFF.

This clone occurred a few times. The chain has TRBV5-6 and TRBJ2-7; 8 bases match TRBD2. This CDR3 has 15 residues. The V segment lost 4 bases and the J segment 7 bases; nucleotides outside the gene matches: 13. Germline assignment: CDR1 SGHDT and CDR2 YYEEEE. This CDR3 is CASSPSGGRYQEQYF. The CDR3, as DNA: TGTGCCAGCAGCCCGTCCGGCGGGAGGTATCAAGAGCAGTACTTC.

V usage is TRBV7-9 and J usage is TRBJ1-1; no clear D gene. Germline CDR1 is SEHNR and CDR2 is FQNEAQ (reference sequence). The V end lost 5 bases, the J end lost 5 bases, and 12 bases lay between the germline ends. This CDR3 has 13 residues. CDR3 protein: CASSPQVGTEAFF. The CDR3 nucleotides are TGTGCCAGCAGCCCTCAGGTCGGGACTGAAGCTTTCTTT.

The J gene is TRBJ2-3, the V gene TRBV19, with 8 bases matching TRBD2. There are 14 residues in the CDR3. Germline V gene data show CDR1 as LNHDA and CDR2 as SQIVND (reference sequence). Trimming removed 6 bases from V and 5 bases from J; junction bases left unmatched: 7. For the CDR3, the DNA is TGTGCCAGTAGCTTTAGCGGGATCGGAGATACGCAGTATTTT. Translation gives CASSFSGIGDTQYF. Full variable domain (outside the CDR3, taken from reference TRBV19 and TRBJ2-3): DGGITQSPKYLFRKEGQNVTLSCEQNLNHDAMYWYRQDPGQGLRLIYYSQIVNDFQKGDIAEGYSVSREKKESFPLTVTSAQKNPTAFYLCASSFSGIGDTQYFGPGTRLTVL.

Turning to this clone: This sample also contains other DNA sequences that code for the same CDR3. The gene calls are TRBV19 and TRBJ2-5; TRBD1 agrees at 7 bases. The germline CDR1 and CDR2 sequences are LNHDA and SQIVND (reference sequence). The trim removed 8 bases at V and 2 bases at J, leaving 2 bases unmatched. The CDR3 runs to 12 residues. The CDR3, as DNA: TGTGCCAGTTCCAGGGGGCAAGAGACCCAGTACTTC. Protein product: CASSRGQETQYF.

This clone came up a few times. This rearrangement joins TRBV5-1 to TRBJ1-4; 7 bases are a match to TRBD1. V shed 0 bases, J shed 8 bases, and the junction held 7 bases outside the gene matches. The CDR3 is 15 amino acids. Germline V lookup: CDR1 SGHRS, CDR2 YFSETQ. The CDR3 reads CASSLGGQGEEKLFF. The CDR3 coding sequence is TGCGCCAGCAGCTTGGGGGGCCAGGGGGAAGAAAAACTGTTTTTT.

The CDR3 is CATSGSWLAGVEQFF. CDR3 DNA sequence: TGTGCCACCAGCGGCAGTTGGCTAGCGGGAGTTGAGCAGTTCTTC. This rearrangement joins TRBV15 to TRBJ2-1; 10 bases are a match to TRBD2. The V and J ends lost 5 bases and 9 bases, in that order; junction bases with no gene match: 10. Germline assignment: CDR1 LNHNV and CDR2 YYDKDF (reference sequence). The CDR3 covers 15 residues.

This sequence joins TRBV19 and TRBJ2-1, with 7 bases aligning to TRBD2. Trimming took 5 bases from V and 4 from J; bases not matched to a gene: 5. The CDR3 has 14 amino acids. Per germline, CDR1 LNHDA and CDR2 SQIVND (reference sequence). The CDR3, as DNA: TGTGCCAGTAGTTCGGGACTAACGTACAATGAGCAGTTCTTC. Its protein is CASSSGLTYNEQFF.

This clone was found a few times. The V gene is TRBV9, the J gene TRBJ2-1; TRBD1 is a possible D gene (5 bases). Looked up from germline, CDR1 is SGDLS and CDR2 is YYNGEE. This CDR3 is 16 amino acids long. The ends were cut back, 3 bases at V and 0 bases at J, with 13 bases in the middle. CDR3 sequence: CASSAQVLFSYNEQFF. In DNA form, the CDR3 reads TGTGCCAGCAGCGCACAGGTTCTATTCTCCTACAATGAGCAGTTCTTC.

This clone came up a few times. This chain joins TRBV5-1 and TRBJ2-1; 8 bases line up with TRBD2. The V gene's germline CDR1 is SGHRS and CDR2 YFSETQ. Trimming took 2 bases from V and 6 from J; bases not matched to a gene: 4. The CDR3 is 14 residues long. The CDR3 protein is CASSLSGSGNEQFF. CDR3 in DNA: TGCGCCAGCAGCTTAAGCGGGAGTGGCAATGAGCAGTTCTTC.

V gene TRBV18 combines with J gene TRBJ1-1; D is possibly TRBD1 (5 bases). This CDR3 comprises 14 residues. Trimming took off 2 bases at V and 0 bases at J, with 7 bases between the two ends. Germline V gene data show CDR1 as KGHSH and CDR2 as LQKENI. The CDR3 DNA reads TGTGCCAGCTCACCAGACAGATTGAACACTGAAGCTTTCTTT. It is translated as CASSPDRLNTEAFF. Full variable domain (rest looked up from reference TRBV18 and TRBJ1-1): NAGVMQNPRHLVRRRGQEARLRCSPMKGHSHVYWYRQLPEEGLKFMVYLQKENIIDESGMPKERFSAEFPKEGPSILRIQQVVRGDSAAYFCASSPDRLNTEAFFGQGTRLTVV.

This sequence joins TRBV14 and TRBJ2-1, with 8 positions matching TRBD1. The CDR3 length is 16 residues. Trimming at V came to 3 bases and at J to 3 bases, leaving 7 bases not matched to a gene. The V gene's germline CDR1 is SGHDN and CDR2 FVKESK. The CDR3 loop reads CASSHKQGVLYNEQFF. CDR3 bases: TGTGCCAGCAGCCACAAACAGGGGGTTCTCTACAATGAGCAGTTCTTC.

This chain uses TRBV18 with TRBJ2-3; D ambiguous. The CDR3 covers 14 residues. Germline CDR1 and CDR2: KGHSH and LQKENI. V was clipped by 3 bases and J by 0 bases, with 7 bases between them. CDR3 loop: CASSPSRSTDTQYF. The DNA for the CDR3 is TGTGCCAGCTCACCTTCGCGGAGCACAGATACGCAGTATTTT. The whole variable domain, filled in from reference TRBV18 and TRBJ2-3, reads NAGVMQNPRHLVRRRGQEARLRCSPMKGHSHVYWYRQLPEEGLKFMVYLQKENIIDESGMPKERFSAEFPKEGPSILRIQQVVRGDSAAYFCASSPSRSTDTQYFGPGTRLTVL.

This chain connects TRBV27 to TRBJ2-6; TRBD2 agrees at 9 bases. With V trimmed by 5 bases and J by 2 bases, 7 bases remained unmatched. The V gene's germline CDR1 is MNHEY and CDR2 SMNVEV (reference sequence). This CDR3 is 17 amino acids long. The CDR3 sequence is CASSHISGSTGANVLTF. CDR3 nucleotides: TGTGCCAGCAGTCATATTAGCGGGAGCACTGGGGCCAACGTCCTGACTTTC.

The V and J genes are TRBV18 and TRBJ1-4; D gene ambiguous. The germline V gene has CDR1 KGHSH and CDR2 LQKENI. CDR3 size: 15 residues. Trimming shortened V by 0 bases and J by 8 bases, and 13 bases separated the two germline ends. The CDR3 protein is CASSPPASSREKLFF. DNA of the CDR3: TGTGCCAGCTCACCACCCGCATCCTCACGGGAAAAACTGTTTTTT.

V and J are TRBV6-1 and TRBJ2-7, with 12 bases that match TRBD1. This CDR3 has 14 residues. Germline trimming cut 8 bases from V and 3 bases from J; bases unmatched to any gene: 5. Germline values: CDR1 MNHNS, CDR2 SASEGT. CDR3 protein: CASRRDRGLYEQYF. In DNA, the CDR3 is TGTGCCAGCCGCCGGGACAGGGGGCTCTACGAGCAGTACTTC.

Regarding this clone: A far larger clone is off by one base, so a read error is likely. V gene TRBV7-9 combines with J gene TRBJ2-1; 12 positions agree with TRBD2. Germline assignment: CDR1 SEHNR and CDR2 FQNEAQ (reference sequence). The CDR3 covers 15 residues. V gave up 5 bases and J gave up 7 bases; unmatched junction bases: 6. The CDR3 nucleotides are TGTGCCAGCAGCCCGACTAGCGGGAGAGGAAATGAGCAGTTCTTC. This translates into CASSPTSGRGNEQFF.

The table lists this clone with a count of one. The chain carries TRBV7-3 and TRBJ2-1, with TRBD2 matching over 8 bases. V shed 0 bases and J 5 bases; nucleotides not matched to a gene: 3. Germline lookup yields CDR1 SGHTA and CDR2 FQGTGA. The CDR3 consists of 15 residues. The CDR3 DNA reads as TGTGCCAGCAGCTTAACCCGGGGGGGACACAATGAGCAGTTCTTC. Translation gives CASSLTRGGHNEQFF.

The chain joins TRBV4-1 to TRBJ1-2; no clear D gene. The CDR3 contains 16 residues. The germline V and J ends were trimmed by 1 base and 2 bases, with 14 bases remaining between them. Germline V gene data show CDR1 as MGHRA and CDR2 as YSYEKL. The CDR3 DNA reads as TGCGCCAGCAGCCAAGTATTAGGCAGAAGAAACTATGGCTACACCTTC. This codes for CASSQVLGRRNYGYTF.

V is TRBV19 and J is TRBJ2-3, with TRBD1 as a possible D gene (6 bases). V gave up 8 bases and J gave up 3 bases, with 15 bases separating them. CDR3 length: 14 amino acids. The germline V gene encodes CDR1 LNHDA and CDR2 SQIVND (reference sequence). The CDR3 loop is CASGTPGLTDTQYF. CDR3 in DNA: TGTGCCAGTGGGACACCGGGTCTGACAGATACGCAGTATTTT.